Only a few counts were recorded for the clone carrying this TCR beta chain. This sample was taken from a study of patients and donors after allogeneic stem cell transplantation. The CDR3 has 13 amino acids. Germline V CDR1 and CDR2: DFQATT, SNEGSKA (reference sequence). TCRdb re-called the RT-PCR reads with MiXCR, one entry per CDR3 protein. The table records 24,000 or so distinct CDR3 sequences, less than 30% of them present only once. Sequenced sample: blood, either unsorted or a sorted T cell fraction (not recorded which). The receptor comes from a human donor who was either an allogeneic HSCT recipient or a stem cell or donor lymphocyte infusion donor (not recorded which). It is not recorded whose cells these are; they may come from a transplant donor. The chain couples TRBV20-1 to TRBJ2-2; the match to TRBD2 covers 8 bases. CDR3 coding DNA: TGCAGCGCACTAGCGGTGAACACCGGGGAGCTGTTTTTT. Translated, it gives CSALAVNTGELFF.